The present T cell receptor beta chain was sequenced within a study of graft-versus-host responses after intestinal transplantation. Background on the study: All of the recipients had induction that used anti-thymocyte globulin, then tacrolimus and steroids for 2 to 3 years. General observations from the study: The highest levels of circulating GvH clones went along with early declines in HvG clones after transplant. High graft-versus-host to host-versus-graft clonal ratios were seen in allografts of patients with graft-donor T cell macrochimerism. Recipient marrow showed GvH clones, some seen first in ileum or blood.

V lost 3 bases, J lost 0 bases, and 9 bases lay in between. CDR3 length: 14 amino acids. The germline gives CDR1 SGHTA, CDR2 FQGNSA. As to this clone: Its antigen is still unknown. The sample contains more than one DNA sequence encoding this CDR3.

Measured with immunoSEQ multiplex PCR; TCRdb has only the in-frame clones, and not every one. Of 140,000 or so clones detected, around 90% appear once; the ten largest clones hold approximately 0.2%. The sequenced sample was unstimulated CD4+ T cells sorted from spleen or lymph node cells, obtained before intestinal transplant. The genes are TRBV7-2 and TRBJ2-7, with D uncertain. The receptor was isolated from a human donor who received an intestinal transplant. Here the CDR3 DNA reads TGTGCCAGCAGCTTTTCTAGGGACTCCTACGAGCAGTACTTC. It is translated as CASSFSRDSYEQYF.